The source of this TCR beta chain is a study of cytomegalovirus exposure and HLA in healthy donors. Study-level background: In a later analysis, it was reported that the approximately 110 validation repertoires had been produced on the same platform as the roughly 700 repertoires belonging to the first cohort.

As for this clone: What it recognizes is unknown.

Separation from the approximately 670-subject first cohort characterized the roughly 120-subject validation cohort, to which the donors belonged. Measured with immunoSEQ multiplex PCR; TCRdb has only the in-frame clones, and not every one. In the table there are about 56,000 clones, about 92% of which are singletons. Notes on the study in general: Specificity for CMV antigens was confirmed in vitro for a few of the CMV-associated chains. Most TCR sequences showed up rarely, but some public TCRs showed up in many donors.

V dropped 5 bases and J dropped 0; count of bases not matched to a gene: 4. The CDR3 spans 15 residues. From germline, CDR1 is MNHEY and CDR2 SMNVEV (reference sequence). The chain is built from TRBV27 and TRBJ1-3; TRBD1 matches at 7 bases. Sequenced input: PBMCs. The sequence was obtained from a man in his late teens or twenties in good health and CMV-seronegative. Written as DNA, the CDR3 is TGTGCCAGCAGTAAGGACAGGTACTCTGGAAACACCATATATTTT. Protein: CASSKDRYSGNTIYF.